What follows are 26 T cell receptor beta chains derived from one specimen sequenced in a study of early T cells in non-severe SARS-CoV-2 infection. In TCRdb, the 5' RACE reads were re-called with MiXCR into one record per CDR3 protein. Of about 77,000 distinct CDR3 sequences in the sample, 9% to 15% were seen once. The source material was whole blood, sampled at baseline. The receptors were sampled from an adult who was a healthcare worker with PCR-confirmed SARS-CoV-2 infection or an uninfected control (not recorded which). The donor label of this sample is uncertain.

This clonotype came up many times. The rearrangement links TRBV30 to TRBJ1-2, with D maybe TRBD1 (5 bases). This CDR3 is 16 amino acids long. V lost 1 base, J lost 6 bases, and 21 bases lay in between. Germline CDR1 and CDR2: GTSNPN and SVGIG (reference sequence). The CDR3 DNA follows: TGTGCCTGGAGTGGCCTAGGGGAGGGAGTAGGGAATGGCTACACCTTC. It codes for CAWSGLGEGVGNGYTF.

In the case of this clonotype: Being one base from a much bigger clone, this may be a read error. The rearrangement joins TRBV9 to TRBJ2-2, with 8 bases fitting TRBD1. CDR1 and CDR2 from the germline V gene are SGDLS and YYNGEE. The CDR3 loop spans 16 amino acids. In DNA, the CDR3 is TGTGCCAGCAGCGAGGGACCAGGGGGCTGGACCGGGAAGCTGTTTTTT. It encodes CASSEGPGGWTGKLFF.

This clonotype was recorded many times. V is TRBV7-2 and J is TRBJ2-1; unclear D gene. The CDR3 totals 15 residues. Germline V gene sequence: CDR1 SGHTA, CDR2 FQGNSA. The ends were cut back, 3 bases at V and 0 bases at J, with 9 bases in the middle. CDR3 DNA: TGTGCCAGCAGCTTCGACTCGAGCTCCTACAATGAGCAGTTCTTC. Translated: CASSFDSSSYNEQFF.

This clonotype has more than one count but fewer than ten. The CDR3 DNA reads as TGCGCCAGCAGCTTAAACACACAGTCTAACTATGGCTACACCTTC. This encodes CASSLNTQSNYGYTF. V is TRBV5-1 and J is TRBJ1-2; D uncertain. The germline CDR1 and CDR2 sequences are SGHRS and YFSETQ. This CDR3 contains 15 residues. Trimming removed 2 bases at V and 0 bases at J, with 11 bases between.

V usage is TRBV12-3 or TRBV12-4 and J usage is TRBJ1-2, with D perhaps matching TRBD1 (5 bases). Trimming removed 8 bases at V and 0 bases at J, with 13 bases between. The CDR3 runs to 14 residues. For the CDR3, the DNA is TGTGCCAGCTTCTCAGGGTCCGCTAACTATGGCTACACCTTC. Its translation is CASFSGSANYGYTF.

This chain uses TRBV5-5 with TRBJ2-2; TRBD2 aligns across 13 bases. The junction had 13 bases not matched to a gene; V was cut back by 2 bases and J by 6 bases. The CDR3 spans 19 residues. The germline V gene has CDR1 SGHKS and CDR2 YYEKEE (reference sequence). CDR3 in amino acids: CASSLNLPGLAGYAGELFF. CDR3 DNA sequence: TGTGCCAGCAGCTTAAATTTACCGGGACTAGCGGGATATGCCGGGGAGCTGTTTTTT.

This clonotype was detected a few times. CDR3 residues: CASSLRRKETQYF. CDR3 nucleotide sequence: TGTGCCAGCAGTTTAAGGAGAAAAGAGACCCAGTACTTC. The chain has TRBV12-3 or TRBV12-4 and TRBJ2-5; D not certain. V was pared by 2 bases and J by 3 bases, with 7 bases between. The CDR3 extends over 13 amino acids.

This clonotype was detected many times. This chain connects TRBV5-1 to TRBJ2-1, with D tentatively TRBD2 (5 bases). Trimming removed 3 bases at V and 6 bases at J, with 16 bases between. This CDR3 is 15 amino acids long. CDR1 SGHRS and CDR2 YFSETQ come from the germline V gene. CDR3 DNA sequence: TGCGCCAGCAGCTATCTCGGGAACCCATTCAATGAGCAGTTCTTC. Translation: CASSYLGNPFNEQFF.

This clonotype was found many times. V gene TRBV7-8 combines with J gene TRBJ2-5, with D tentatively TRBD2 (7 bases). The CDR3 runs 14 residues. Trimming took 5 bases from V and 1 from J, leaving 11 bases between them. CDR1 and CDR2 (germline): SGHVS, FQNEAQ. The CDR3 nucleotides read TGTGCCAGCAGCCCCCGGGGGGCCCAAGAGACCCAGTACTTC. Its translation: CASSPRGAQETQYF.

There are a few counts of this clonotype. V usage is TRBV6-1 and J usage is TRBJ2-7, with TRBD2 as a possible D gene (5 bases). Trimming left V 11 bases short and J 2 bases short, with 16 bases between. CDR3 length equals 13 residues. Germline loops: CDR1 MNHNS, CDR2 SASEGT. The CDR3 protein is CAGASGGPYEQYF. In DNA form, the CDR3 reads TGTGCCGGCGCCTCAGGCGGGCCCTACGAGCAGTACTTC.

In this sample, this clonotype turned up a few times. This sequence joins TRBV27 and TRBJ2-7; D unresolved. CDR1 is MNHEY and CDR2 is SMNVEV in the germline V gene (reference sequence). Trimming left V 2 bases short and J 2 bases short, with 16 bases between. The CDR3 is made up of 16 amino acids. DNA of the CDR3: TGTGCCAGCAGTTTAAAACAAAGCGTATCTCCCTACGAGCAGTACTTC. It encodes CASSLKQSVSPYEQYF.

The CDR3 sequence is CATSDSRVQGYTF. For the CDR3, the DNA is TGTGCCACCAGTGATTCCCGTGTGCAGGGCTACACCTTC. The chain recombines TRBV24-1 with TRBJ1-2, with D unresolved. V lost 2 bases and J lost 8, with 11 bases in between. There are 13 residues in the CDR3. Germline-derived CDR1 and CDR2 are KGHDR and SFDVKD.

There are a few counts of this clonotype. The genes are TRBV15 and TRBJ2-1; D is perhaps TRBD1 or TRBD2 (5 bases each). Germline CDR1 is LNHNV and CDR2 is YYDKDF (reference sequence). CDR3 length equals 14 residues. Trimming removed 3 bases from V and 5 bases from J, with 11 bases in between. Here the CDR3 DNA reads TGTGCCACCAGCAGCGGGACGGAGAACAATGAGCAGTTCTTC. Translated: CATSSGTENNEQFF.

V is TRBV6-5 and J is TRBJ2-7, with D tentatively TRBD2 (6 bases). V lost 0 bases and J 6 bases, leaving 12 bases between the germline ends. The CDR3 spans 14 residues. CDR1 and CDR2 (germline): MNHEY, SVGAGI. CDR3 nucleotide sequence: TGTGCCAGCAGTTACTCGGAGGGGTCGGGCGAGCAGTACTTC. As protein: CASSYSEGSGEQYF.

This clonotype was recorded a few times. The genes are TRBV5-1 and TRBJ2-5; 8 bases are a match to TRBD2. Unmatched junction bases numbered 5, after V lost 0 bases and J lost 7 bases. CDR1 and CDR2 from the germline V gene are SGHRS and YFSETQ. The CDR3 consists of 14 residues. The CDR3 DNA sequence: TGCGCCAGCAGCTTGGCTGGACTAGCAGTGACCCAGTACTTC. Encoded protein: CASSLAGLAVTQYF. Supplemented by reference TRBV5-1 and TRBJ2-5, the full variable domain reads KAGVTQTPRYLIKTRGQQVTLSCSPISGHRSVSWYQQTPGQGLQFLFEYFSETQRNKGNFPGRFSGRQFSNSRSEMNVSTLELGDSALYLCASSLAGLAVTQYFGPGTRLLVL.

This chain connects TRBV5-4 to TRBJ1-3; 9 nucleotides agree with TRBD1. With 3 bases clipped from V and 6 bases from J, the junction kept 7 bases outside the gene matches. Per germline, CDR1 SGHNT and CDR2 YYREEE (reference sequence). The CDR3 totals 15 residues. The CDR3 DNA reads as TGTGCCAGCAGCTCCCCGGGACAGGGCGAAAACACCATATATTTT. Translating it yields CASSSPGQGENTIYF.

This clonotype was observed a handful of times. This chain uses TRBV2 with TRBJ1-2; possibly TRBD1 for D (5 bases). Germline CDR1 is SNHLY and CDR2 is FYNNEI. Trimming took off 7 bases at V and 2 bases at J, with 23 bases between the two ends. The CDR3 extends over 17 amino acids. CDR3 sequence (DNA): TGTGCCAGCACCCCAAGCAGGGTTTATTTAGGGAACTATGGCTACACCTTC. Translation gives CASTPSRVYLGNYGYTF.

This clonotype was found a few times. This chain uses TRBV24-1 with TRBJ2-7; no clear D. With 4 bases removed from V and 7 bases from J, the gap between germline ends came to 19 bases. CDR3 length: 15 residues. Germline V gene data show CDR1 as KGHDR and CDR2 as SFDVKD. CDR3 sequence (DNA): TGTGCCACCAGTGAAGTTGACGGAAGCGTGTCTGAGCAGTACTTC. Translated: CATSEVDGSVSEQYF.

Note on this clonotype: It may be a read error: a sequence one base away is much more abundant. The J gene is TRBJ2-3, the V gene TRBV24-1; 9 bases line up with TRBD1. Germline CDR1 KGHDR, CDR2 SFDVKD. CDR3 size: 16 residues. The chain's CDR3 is CTTSDPRQGGTDTQYF. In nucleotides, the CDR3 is TGTACCACCAGTGATCCCAGACAGGGGGGCACAGATACGCAGTATTTT.

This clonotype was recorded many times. For the CDR3, the DNA is TGTGCCATCAGACGACAGGGTGATAATCAGCCCCAGCATTTT. Its translation is CAIRRQGDNQPQHF. The chain combines TRBV10-3 with TRBJ1-5; 7 positions agree with TRBD1. The CDR3 consists of 14 residues. Unmatched junction bases numbered 6, after V lost 6 bases and J lost 4 bases. Germline V gives CDR1 ENHRY, CDR2 SYGVKD.

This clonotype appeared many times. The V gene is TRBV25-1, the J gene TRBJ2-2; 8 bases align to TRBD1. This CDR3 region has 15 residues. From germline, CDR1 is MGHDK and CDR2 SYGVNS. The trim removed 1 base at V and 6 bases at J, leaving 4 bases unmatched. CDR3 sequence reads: CASSELDREAGELFF. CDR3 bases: TGTGCCAGCAGTGAATTGGACAGGGAGGCCGGGGAGCTGTTTTTT. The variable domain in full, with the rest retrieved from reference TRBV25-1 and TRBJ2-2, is EADIYQTPRYLVIGTGKKITLECSQTMGHDKMYWYQQDPGMELHLIHYSYGVNSTEKGDLSSESTVSRIRTEHFPLTLESARPSHTSQYLCASSELDREAGELFFGEGSRLTVL.

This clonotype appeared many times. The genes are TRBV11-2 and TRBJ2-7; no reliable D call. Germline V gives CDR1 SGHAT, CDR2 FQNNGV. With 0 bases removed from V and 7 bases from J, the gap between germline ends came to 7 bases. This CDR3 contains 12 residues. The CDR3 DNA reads TGTGCCAGCAGCTTAGATCACGAAGAGCAGTACTTC. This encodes CASSLDHEEQYF.

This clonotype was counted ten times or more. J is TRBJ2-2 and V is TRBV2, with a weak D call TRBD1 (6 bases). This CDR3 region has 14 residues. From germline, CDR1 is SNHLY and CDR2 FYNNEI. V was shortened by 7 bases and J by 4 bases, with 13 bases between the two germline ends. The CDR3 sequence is CASISGVSTGELFF. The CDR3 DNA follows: TGTGCCAGCATTTCAGGGGTCAGCACCGGGGAGCTGTTTTTT.

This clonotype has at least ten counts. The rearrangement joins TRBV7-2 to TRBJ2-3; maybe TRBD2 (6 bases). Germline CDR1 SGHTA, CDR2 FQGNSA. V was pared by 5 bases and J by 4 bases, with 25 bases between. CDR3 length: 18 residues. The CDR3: CASSHPIRLVGSADTQYF. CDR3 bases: TGTGCCAGCAGCCACCCTATCCGACTAGTGGGAAGCGCAGATACGCAGTATTTT.

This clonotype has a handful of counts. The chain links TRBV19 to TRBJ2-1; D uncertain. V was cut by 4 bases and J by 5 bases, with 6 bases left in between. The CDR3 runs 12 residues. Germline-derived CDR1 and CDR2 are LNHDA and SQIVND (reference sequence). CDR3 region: CASSKVNNEQFF. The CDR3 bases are TGTGCCAGTAGTAAGGTCAACAATGAGCAGTTCTTC.

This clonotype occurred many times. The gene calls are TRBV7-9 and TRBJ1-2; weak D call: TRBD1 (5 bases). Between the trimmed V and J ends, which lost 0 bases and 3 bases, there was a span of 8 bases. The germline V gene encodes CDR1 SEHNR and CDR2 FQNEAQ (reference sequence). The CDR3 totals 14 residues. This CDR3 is CASSLAGQDYGYTF. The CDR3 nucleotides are TGTGCCAGCAGCTTAGCGGGGCAGGACTATGGCTACACCTTC.